Sequencing of this T cell receptor (beta chain) was carried out in a study of T cells in Graves' hyperthyroidism and ophthalmopathy (dated by TCRdb to the late 2010s). Regarding the study in general: Peripheral blood was sampled at the time of initial diagnosis, prior to any treatment. In six Graves' hyperthyroidism patients, the study also compared T-cell repertoires from thyroid tissue with T-cell repertoires from blood. Following sampling, methimazole starting at 30 mg daily was given to hyperthyroidism patients, and high-dose intravenous methylprednisolone was given to ophthalmopathy patients. TCR V-J signatures able to tell the groups apart were searched for in a discovery cohort of 90 to 100 patients, of whom roughly 42 had Graves' ophthalmopathy and around 57 had stable Graves' hyperthyroidism. The paper reports TCR Vbeta CDR3 sequencing of roughly 140 peripheral blood samples: approximately 43 ophthalmopathy, fewer than 80 hyperthyroidism and approximately 17 progressor patients. Prospective prediction of ophthalmopathy was tested in an independent validation cohort of some 20 hyperthyroidism patients and around 16 patients who later progressed to ophthalmopathy. For training and testing, the 100 or so patients in the discovery cohort were randomly divided in a 7:3 ratio. The investigation overall reported the following: Sample size was not statistically predetermined, and investigators were not blinded to group allocation. A model built on a 13 V-J signature distinguished ophthalmopathy from stable hyperthyroidism, reaching roughly 88% sensitivity and 81.08% specificity in cross-validation and 80%/75% in testing. Most expanded thyroid clonotypes (frequency above 0.001) were also detected in blood, a finding suggesting that blood repertoires may reflect thyroid immune responses. In validation, the model predicted progression to ophthalmopathy a median of approximately 6.3 months before onset, with approximately 68% sensitivity and about 72% specificity.

The TCR beta CDR3 regions were amplified from the RNA transcripts. The first round of RT-PCR for the TCR CDR3 was performed with the HTBI primer set and the Qiagen OneStep RT-PCR kit. Libraries were constructed in a second round of multiplex PCR, after which size selection and purification were carried out. Sequencing of the libraries was done on an Illumina HiSeq2000 using paired-end 100 bp reads. The published analysis was carried out like this. SOAPnuke was used to process the raw data, removing reads that contained adapters or uncalled bases, had a mean Phred below 15, or lacked an exact match to the constant primer or identifier. COPE v1.2.5 was used to merge high-quality paired reads, and clonotypes were defined as unique nucleotide sequences. MiTCR v1.1 was used to align clonotypes to the IMGT TRBV, TRBD and TRBJ reference segments. The analysis was restricted to V-J combinations with a frequency above 0.0001, which together covered just over 99% of the repertoires. The TCS score was defined as the ratio of F50 (clonal expansion) to E x V (chaos), calculated using BLOSUM62-based TCRdist between CDR3 peptides within each V-J. Welch's t-statistics and random forest reduced around 510 V-J features to 10 to 15, which were used in a naive Bayes classifier (R e1071). The public sequencing data were trimmed at Q25 with fastp and processed into clonotypes with MiXCR by TCRdb, which kept only in-frame beta chains. CDR3 protein duplicates are merged, each entry listing the most common genes and DNA. The authors' filters were not applied to this entry. The sample data list some 350,000 distinct CDR3 sequences, and roughly 13% of these were observed just once. 30% to 35% of the sample is held by the ten biggest clonotypes.

Ophthalmopathy patients had moderately to severely active disease, with a Clinical Activity Score of 3 or more, a NOSPECS grade of 4 or more, and a disease duration of less than 3 months. Patients with uncontrolled infections, other autoimmune diseases, pregnancy or lactation were excluded. Clinical symptoms, serum thyroxine and TRAb, thyroid ultrasound, and orbital computed tomography formed the basis for the diagnoses. PBMCs were separated from around 9.1 ml of fresh peripheral blood using Ficoll-Paque density gradient centrifugation. Total RNA was extracted with Trizol reagent, and quality was checked on an Agilent 2100 Bioanalyzer. Many counts were recorded for this clonotype. No antigen is known for it. No base-level quality is on record; no much larger clone is a single base apart. The sample taken for sequencing was blood. The clonotype was recovered from a woman between 35 and 50 years old with Graves' ophthalmopathy.

Here is the DNA: TGTGCCAGCAGCTTAGGGTTTGGGGGAGGTGAAGCTTTCTTT. It specifies CASSLGFGGGEAFF. The chain is assembled from TRBV7-9 and TRBJ1-1; a weak D assignment points to TRBD1 (5 bases agree). Sequences SEHNR (CDR1) and FQNEAQ (CDR2) are obtained from the germline V gene (reference sequence). The CDR3, cysteine through phenylalanine, is 14 amino acids long. Only the CDR3 region is kept as DNA, spanning 42 bases read in frame from base 1. V is reduced by 1 base and J by 7 bases, leaving a spacing of 13 bases between them.